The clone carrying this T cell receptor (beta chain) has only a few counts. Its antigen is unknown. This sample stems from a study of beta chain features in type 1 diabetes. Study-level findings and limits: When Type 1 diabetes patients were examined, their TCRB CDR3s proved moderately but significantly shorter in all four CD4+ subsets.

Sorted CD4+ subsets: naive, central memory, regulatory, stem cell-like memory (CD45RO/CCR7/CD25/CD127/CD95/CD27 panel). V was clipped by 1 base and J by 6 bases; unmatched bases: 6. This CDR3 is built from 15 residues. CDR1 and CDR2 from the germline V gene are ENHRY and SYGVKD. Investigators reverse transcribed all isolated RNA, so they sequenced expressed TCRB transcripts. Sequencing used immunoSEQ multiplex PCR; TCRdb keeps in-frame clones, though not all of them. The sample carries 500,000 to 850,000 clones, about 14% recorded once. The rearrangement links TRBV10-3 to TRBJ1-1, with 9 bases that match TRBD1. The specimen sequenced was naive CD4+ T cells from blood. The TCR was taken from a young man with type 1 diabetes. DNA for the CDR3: TGTGCCATCAGTGAGTGGGGACAGGGAGTTTCTGAAGCTTTCTTT. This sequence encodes CAISEWGQGVSEAFF.